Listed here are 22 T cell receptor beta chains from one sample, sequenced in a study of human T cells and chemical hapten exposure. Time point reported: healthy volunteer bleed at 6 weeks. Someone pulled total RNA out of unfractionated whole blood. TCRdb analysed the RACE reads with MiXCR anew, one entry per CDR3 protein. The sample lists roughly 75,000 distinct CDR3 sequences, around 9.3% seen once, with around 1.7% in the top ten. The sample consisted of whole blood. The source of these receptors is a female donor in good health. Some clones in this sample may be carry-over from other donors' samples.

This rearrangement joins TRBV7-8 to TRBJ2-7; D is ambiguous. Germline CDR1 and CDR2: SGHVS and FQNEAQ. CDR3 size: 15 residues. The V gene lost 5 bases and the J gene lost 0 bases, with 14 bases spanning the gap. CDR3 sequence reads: CASSPLSVSSYEQYF. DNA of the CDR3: TGTGCCAGCAGCCCACTCAGTGTTAGCTCCTACGAGCAGTACTTC.

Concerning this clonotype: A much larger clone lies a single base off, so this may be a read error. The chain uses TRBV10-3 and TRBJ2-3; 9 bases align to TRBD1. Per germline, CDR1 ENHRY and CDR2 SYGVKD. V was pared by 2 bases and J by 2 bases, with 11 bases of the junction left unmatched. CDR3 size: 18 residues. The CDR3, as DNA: TGTGCCATCAGTGAGATCGGGGACAGGGACCTATACACAGATACGCAGTATTTT. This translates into CAISEIGDRDLYTDTQYF.

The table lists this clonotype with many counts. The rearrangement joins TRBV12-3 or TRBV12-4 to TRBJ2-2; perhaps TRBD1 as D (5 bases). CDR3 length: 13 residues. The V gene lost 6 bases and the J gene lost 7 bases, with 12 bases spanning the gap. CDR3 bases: TGTGCCAGCAGCCCCAGGGAAGGCGGGGAGCTGTTTTTT. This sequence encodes CASSPREGGELFF.

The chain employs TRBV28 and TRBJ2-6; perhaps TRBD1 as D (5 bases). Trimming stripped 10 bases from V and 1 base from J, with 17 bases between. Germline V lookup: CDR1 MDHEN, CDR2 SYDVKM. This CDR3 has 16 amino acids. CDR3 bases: TGTGCCACCCAGGGAACTCCCGATTCTGGGGCCAACGTCCTGACTTTC. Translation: CATQGTPDSGANVLTF.

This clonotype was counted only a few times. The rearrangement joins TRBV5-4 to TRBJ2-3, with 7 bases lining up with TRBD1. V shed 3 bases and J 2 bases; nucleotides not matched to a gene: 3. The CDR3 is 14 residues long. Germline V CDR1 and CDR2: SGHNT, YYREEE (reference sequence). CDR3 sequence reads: CASSSGQLTDTQYF. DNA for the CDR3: TGTGCCAGCAGCTCGGGACAGCTCACAGATACGCAGTATTTT.

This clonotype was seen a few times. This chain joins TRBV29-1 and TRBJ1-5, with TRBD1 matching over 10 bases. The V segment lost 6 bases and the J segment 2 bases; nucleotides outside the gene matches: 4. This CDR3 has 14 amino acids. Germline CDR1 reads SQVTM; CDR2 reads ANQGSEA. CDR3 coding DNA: TGCAGCGTATCGGACAGGGGGGGCAATCAGCCCCAGCATTTT. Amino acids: CSVSDRGGNQPQHF.

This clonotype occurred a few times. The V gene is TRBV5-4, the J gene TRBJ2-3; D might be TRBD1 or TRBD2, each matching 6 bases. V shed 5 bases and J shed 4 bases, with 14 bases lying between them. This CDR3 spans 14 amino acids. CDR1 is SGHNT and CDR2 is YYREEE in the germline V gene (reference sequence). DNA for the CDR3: TGTGCCAGCAGTTGGGGGCGCGGGGCAGATACGCAGTATTTT. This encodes CASSWGRGADTQYF.

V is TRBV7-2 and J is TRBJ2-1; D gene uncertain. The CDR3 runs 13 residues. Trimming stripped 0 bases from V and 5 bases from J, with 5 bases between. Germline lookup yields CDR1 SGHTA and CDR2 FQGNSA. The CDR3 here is CASSLAVHNEQFF. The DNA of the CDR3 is TGTGCCAGCAGCTTAGCCGTTCACAATGAGCAGTTCTTC. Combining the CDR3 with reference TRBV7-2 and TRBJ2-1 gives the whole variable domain GAGVSQSPSNKVTEKGKDVELRCDPISGHTALYWYRQSLGQGLEFLIYFQGNSAPDKSGLPSDRFSAERTGGSVSTLTIQRTQQEDSAVYLCASSLAVHNEQFFGPGTRLTVL.

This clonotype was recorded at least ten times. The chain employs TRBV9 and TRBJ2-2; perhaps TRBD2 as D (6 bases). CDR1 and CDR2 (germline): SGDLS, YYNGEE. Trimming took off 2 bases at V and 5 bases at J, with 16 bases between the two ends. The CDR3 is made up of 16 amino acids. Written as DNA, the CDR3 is TGTGCCAGCAGCGTTGGTTCGGGGGTGGGGACCGGGGAGCTGTTTTTT. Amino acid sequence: CASSVGSGVGTGELFF.

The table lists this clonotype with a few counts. The CDR3 region has the DNA TGTGCCAGCAGTTACCCCGGGGGGCCTGGGACAGATACGCAGTATTTT. This translates into CASSYPGGPGTDTQYF. V is TRBV27 and J is TRBJ2-3; a possible D gene is TRBD2 (7 bases). The CDR3 spans 16 residues. Trimming removed 4 bases from V and 3 bases from J, with 17 bases in between. The germline gives CDR1 MNHEY, CDR2 SMNVEV (reference sequence).

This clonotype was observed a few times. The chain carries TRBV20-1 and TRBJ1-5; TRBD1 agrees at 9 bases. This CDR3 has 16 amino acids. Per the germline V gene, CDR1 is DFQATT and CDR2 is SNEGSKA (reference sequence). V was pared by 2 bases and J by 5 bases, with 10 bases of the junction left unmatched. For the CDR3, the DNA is TGCAGTGCTAGATTAGGAACAGGGGGCGTCTATCAGCCCCAGCATTTT. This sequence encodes CSARLGTGGVYQPQHF.

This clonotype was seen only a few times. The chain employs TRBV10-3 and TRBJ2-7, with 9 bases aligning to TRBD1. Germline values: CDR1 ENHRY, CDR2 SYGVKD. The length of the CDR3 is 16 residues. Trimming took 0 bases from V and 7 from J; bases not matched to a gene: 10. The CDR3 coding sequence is TGTGCCATCAGTGAGTCTGCCGGGACAGGGTTTTTTGAGCAGTACTTC. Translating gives CAISESAGTGFFEQYF.

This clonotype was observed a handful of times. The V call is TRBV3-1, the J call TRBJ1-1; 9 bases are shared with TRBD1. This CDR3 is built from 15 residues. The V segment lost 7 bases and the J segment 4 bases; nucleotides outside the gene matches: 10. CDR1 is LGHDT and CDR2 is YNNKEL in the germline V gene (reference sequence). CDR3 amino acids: CASTLIPTGGTEAFF. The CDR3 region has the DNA TGTGCCAGCACCTTAATTCCGACAGGGGGCACTGAAGCTTTCTTT.

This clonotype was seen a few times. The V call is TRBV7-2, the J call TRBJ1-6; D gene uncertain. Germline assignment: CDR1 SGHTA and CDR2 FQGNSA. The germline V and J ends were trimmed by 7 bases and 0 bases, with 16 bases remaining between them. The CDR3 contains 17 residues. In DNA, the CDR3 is TGTGCCAGCAACGAATGGACTGGCGTCTCCTATAATTCACCCCTCCACTTT. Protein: CASNEWTGVSYNSPLHF. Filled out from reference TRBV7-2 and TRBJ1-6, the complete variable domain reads GAGVSQSPSNKVTEKGKDVELRCDPISGHTALYWYRQSLGQGLEFLIYFQGNSAPDKSGLPSDRFSAERTGGSVSTLTIQRTQQEDSAVYLCASNEWTGVSYNSPLHFGNGTRLTVT.

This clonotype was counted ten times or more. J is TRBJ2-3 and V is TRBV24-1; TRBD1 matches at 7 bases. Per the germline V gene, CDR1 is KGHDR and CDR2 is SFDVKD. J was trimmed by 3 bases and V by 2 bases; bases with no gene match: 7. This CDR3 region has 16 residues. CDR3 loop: CATSDSNRGRTDTQYF. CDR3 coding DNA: TGTGCCACCAGTGATTCGAACAGGGGTCGGACAGATACGCAGTATTTT.

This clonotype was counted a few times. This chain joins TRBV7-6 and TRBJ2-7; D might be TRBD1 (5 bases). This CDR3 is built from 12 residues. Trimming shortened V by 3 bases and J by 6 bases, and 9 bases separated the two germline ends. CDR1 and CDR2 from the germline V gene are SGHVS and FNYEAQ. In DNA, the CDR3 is TGTGCCAGCAGCTTCGACCAGGGCGAGCAGTACTTC. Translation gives CASSFDQGEQYF.

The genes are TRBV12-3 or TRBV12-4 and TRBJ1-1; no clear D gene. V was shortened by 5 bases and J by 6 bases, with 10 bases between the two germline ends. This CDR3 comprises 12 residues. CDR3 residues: CASSLQRAEAFF. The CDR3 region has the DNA TGTGCCAGCAGTCTCCAGCGGGCTGAAGCTTTCTTT.

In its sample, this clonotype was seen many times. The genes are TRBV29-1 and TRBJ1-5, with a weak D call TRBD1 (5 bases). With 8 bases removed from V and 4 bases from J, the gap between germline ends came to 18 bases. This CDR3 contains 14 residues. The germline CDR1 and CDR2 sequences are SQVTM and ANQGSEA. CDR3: CSPWERPGNQPQHF. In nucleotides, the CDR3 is TGCAGCCCCTGGGAGAGACCAGGGAATCAGCCCCAGCATTTT.

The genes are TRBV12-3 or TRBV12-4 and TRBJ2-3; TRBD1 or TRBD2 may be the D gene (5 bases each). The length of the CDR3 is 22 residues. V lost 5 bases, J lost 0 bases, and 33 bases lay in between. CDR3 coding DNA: TGTGCCAGCAGTATATCAACCAAGAAGGGACCGGTAATACCACATAGCACAGATACGCAGTATTTT. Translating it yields CASSISTKKGPVIPHSTDTQYF.

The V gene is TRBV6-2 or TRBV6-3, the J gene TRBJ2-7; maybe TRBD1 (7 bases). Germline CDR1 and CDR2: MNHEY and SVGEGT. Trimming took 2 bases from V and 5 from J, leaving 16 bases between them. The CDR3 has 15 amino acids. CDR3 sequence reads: CASSYQGGYTHEQYF. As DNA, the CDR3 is TGTGCCAGCAGTTACCAGGGGGGCTACACCCACGAGCAGTACTTC.

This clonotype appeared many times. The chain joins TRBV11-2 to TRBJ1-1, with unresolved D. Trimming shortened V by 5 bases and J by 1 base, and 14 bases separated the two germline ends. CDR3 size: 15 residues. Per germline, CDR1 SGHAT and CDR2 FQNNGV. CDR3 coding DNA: TGTGCCAGCAGCCGCGAGGTCCGGGGGAACACTGAAGCTTTCTTT. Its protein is CASSREVRGNTEAFF.

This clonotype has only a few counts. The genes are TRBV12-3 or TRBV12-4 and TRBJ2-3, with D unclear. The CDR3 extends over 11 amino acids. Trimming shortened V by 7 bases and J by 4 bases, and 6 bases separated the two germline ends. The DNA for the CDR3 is TGTGCCAGCACCCCTGCAGATACGCAGTATTTT. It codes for CASTPADTQYF.